The next 9 T cell receptor beta chains were all read from a single sample in a study of technical replicates of blood from a handful of donors. TCRdb keeps only in-frame clones here, not all; method: immunoSEQ multiplex PCR. Of about 76,000 clones in the sample, roughly 85% were seen once. The sample was PBMCs. These receptors came from a human donor in good health. Some clones in this sample may be carry-over from other donors' samples.

The chain has TRBV11-1 and TRBJ1-1; unclear D gene. CDR1 and CDR2 from the germline V gene are SGHAT and FQDESV (reference sequence). The CDR3 runs to 15 residues. Trimming removed 1 base at V and 4 bases at J, with 13 bases between. CDR3 amino acids: CASSLEGAAGTEAFF. The CDR3 bases are TGTGCCAGCAGCTTAGAAGGAGCGGCGGGCACTGAAGCTTTCTTT.

DNA of the CDR3: TGTGCCAGCAGCGTAGGAACTAGCTTTGCTGTAGGTGAGCAGTTCTTC. Translating it yields CASSVGTSFAVGEQFF. The chain combines TRBV9 with TRBJ2-1; D perhaps matches TRBD2 (6 bases). Between the trimmed V and J ends, which lost 0 bases and 9 bases, there was a span of 19 bases. The CDR3 is 16 residues long. Germline CDR1 is SGDLS and CDR2 is YYNGEE.

The chain has TRBV10-3 and TRBJ2-3, with 10 bases lining up with TRBD2. CDR1 and CDR2 from the germline V gene are ENHRY and SYGVKD. V dropped 6 bases and J dropped 2; count of bases not matched to a gene: 5. This CDR3 comprises 15 residues. The CDR3 loop reads CAIRRLAGLTDTQYF. The CDR3 nucleotides read TGTGCCATCAGACGACTAGCGGGCCTCACAGATACGCAGTATTTT.

The genes are TRBV7-9 and TRBJ1-5; the D gene is possibly TRBD1 (6 bases). Trimming took 5 bases from V and 6 from J, leaving 17 bases between them. This CDR3 comprises 15 residues. CDR1 is SEHNR, CDR2 FQNEAQ, per germline (reference sequence). CDR3 sequence: CASSPGDTVVQPQHF. CDR3 coding DNA: TGTGCCAGCAGCCCCGGGGACACGGTCGTTCAGCCCCAGCATTTT.

Points on this clone: At one end, the junction sequence differs from germline, possibly due to a read error. V is TRBV4-2 and J is TRBJ1-2; D call uncertain. Germline assignment: CDR1 LGHNA and CDR2 YNFKEQ. This CDR3 is built from 14 residues. The CDR3 DNA reads as TGTGCCAGTAGCCAAGAGGACTGGAACTATGGCTACACCTTC. This sequence encodes CASSQEDWNYGYTF.

As to this clone: An end of the junction differs from the germline gene, which may be a read error. The chain joins TRBV30 to TRBJ2-7; D is unresolved. This CDR3 has 11 amino acids. CDR1 is GTSNPN, CDR2 SVGIG, per germline (reference sequence). The CDR3 DNA sequence: TGTGACTGGAGTCAAGCGAAAGAGCAGTACTTC. Translated: CDWSQAKEQYF.

J is TRBJ2-2 and V is TRBV7-7, with 8 bases matching TRBD2. This CDR3 contains 16 residues. The germline V gene encodes CDR1 SSHAT and CDR2 FNYEAQ (reference sequence). The V gene end was trimmed by 2 bases and the J gene end by 5 bases; junction bases not matched to a gene: 7. Here the CDR3 reads CASSLQGAGGTGELFF. The CDR3 bases are TGTGCCAGCAGCTTACAAGGCGCGGGAGGTACCGGGGAGCTGTTTTTT.

The CDR3 region has the DNA TGTGCCAGCAGTTACCGAGTTGGGACTACATACAATGAGCAGTTCTTC. Translation gives CASSYRVGTTYNEQFF. The chain is built from TRBV6-5 and TRBJ2-1, with TRBD2 identical over 7 bases. Germline CDR1 MNHEY, CDR2 SVGAGI. V lost 2 bases and J lost 4; bases outside the gene matches: 8. This CDR3 contains 16 residues.

This chain connects TRBV29-1 to TRBJ1-2, with D possibly TRBD1 on 6 matching bases. With 6 bases removed from V and 5 bases from J, the gap between germline ends came to 13 bases. Germline loops: CDR1 SQVTM, CDR2 ANQGSEA. The CDR3 loop spans 12 amino acids. The CDR3 sequence is CSVGGAVYGYTF. DNA for the CDR3: TGCAGCGTGGGGGGGGCGGTTTATGGCTACACCTTC.